In this sample, the clone carrying this T cell receptor (beta chain) turned up a few times. Both iRepertoire HTBI primers and Arm-PCR of CDR3 regions were used to build the TCR beta libraries. TCRdb ran MiXCR on the multiplex PCR reads and lists one entry per CDR3 protein. The data hold 400,000 to 550,000 distinct CDR3 sequences, with about a sixth observed a single time. These data come from a study of regulatory T cells in long-lasting Graves disease. About the study: Antithyroid drug intake by newly diagnosed Graves' patients had lasted under 3 months.

Time point indicated: newly diagnosed GD, antithyroid drugs for less than 3 months. Extracted PBMC RNA gave rise to the TCR library. Between the trimmed V and J ends, which lost 4 bases and 7 bases, there was a span of 10 bases. This CDR3 region has 11 residues. The germline gives CDR1 DFQATT, CDR2 SNEGSKA (reference sequence). These data were likewise used in another study, on T cells in Graves' hyperthyroidism and ophthalmopathy.

This sequence joins TRBV20-1 and TRBJ1-2; D ambiguous. The sample in question was peripheral blood mononuclear cells (PBMCs), obtained at new diagnosis, from a patient treated with antithyroid drugs. The origin of this receptor is a woman in her late teens or twenties with Graves disease. CDR3 loop: CSATGPSGYTF. The CDR3, as DNA: TGCAGTGCTACCGGGCCCTCTGGCTACACCTTC.